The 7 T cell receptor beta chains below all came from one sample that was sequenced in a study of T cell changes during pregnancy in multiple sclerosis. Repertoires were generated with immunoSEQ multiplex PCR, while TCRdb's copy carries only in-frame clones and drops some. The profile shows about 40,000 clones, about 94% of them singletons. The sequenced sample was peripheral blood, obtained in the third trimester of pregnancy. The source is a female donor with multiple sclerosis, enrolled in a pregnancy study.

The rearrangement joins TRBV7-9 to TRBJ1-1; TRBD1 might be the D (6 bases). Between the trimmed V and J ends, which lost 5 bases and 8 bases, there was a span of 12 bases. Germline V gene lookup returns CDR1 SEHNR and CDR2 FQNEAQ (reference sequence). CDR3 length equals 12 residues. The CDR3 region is CASSALTGEAFF. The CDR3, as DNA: TGTGCCAGCAGCGCACTAACAGGGGAAGCTTTCTTT. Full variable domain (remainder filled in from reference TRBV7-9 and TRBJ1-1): DTGVSQNPRHKITKRGQNVTFRCDPISEHNRLYWYRQTLGQGPEFLTYFQNEAQLEKSRLLSDRFSAERPKGSFSTLEIQRTEQGDSAMYLCASSALTGEAFFGQGTRLTVV.

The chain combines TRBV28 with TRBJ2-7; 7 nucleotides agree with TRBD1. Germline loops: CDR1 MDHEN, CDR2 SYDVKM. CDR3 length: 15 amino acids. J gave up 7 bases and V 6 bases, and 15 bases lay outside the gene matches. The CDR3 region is CASSPQTGTVSEQYF. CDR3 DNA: TGTGCCAGCAGCCCCCAGACAGGGACCGTTTCTGAGCAGTACTTC.

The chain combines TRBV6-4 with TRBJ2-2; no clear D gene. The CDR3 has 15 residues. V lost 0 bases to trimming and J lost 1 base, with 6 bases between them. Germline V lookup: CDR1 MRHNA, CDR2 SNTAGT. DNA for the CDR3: TGTGCCAGCAGTGACTCTAGCTTGAACACCGGGGAGCTGTTTTTT. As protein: CASSDSSLNTGELFF.

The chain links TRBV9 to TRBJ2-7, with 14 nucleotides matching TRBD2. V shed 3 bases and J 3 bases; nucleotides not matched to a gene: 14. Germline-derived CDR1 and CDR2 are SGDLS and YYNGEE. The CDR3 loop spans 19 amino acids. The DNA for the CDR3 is TGTGCCAGCAGCGCATTAGCCCGACTAGCGGGAGGGCCATACTACGAGCAGTACTTC. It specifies CASSALARLAGGPYYEQYF. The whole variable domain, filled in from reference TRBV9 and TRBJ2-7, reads DSGVTQTPKHLITATGQRVTLRCSPRSGDLSVYWYQQSLDQGLQFLIQYYNGEERAKGNILERFSAQQFPDLHSELNLSSLELGDSALYFCASSALARLAGGPYYEQYFGPGTRLTVT.

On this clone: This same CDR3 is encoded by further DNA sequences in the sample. In DNA, the CDR3 is TGTGCCTGGAGCCGGGGGAAAGGGACTGAAGCTTTCTTT. This translates into CAWSRGKGTEAFF. This chain joins TRBV30 and TRBJ1-1, with D possibly TRBD1 on 5 matching bases. The germline V gene encodes CDR1 GTSNPN and CDR2 SVGIG (reference sequence). The V end was cut by 3 bases, the J end by 5 bases, with 13 bases between. This CDR3 spans 13 amino acids.

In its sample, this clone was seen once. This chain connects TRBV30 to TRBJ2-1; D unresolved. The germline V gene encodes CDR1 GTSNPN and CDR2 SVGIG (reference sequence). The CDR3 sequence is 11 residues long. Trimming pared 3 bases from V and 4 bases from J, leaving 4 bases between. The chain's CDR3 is CAWSLYNEQFF. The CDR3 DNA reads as TGTGCCTGGAGCCTTTACAATGAGCAGTTCTTC.

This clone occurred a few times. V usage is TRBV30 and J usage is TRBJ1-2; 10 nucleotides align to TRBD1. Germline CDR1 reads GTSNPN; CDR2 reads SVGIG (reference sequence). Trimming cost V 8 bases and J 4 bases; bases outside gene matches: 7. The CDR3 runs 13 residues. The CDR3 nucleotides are TGTGCCGAAGAGGACAGGGGGTCCTATGGCTACACCTTC. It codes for CAEEDRGSYGYTF.